This T cell receptor (beta chain) derives from a study of blood T cell repertoires in COVID-19. The CDR3 extends over 15 amino acids. V lost 0 bases, J lost 7 bases, and 8 bases stayed unmatched. The germline gives CDR1 SEHNR, CDR2 FQNEAQ (reference sequence). As processed by the authors: Cell counts per sample came from amplifying reference gene primers. Produced via immunoSEQ multiplex PCR; TCRdb's table is partial and in-frame only. V, J and clone size derive from that table, while D and trimming were established from the DNA sequence. The table has around 400,000 clones, roughly four fifths seen once. Donors in Cohort 3 who had recovered were those with two negative PCRs, healthcare professional clearance, or resolution of their symptoms.

The TCR sequence derives from a woman in her forties or fifties who had recovered from COVID-19. Sequences were obtained from PBMCs or T cells enriched from blood (not recorded which). V is TRBV7-9 and J is TRBJ1-2, with 7 positions matching TRBD1. For the CDR3, the DNA is TGTGCCAGCAGCTTAGCTCGTCAGGGGGTGGCTGGCTACACCTTC. Translating gives CASSLARQGVAGYTF.